This record concerns one TCR beta chain sequence. No cognate antigen has been identified for it. The record has no base qualities; no much larger clone is one base away. This specimen belongs to a study of blood T cells in healthy people across ages (dated by TCRdb to the mid-2010s). Study-level background: In model experiments, template switching captured about one uniquely barcoded TCR beta cDNA molecule for every two T cells. Age-related changes in TCR beta repertoire diversity were measured in the study by deep sequencing normalized with unique cDNA molecular identifiers. For two donors (one aged 18 to 29 and one aged 80 or older), the study analyzed two additional independent replicas of 1 million unique cDNA reads from the same blood draw. The donors were split into four age groups: young (average 16 years), middle-aged (roughly 40), aged (roughly 65) and long-lived (approximately 80). Donors of different ages were randomly distributed across sequencing lanes to avoid experimental bias. The study at large found these results: Total diversity estimates from one million sequenced T cells were considered lower bounds and underestimates. The long-lived group showed more naive CD4+ T cells, fewer expanded clones and increased TCR diversity than the aged group, suggesting age selection. Observed TCR beta diversity correlated strongly with the percentage of naive T cells measured by flow cytometry. Donor CMV infection status was unknown, potentially confounding age-related changes in expanded clonotypes. Because profiling used bulk unsorted PBMCs, naive and antigen-experienced compartments could not be compared conclusively. Observed TCR beta diversity per million T cells fell roughly linearly with age, and a significant reduction was already apparent by age around 40.

Including the terminal cysteine and phenylalanine, the CDR3 comprises 18 residues. The kept DNA is CDR3 alone, 54 bases in frame from the first base. Deletion took 4 bases off V and 0 bases off J, with a span of 19 bases between the germline ends. Looking up the germline V gene yields CDR1 KGHSH and CDR2 LQKENI. Libraries were prepared through 5' RACE. The sequencer listed for this sample is Illumina HiSeq 2500. A second PCR of about 6 to 12 cycles was performed with a sample-barcoded 5' primer and a J-beta primer mix. A template-switch 5' adaptor carrying 12 random nucleotides introduced a unique molecular identifier onto each TCR beta cDNA molecule. Each sample yielded at least 2.5 million CDR3-containing paired-end reads. The Mint cDNA synthesis kit, primed by a TRBC-specific oligonucleotide, was used to synthesize first-strand cDNA from all RNA. Following uracil-DNA glycosylase treatment, a first 18-cycle PCR with universal primers M1SS and BC2_uni_R was performed on all cDNA. The study's own analysis went as follows. Normalization of each sample was performed by random selection of 1 million high-quality reads, each carrying a distinct molecular identifier. Instead of being binned into consensus sequences, reads with shared molecular identifiers were discarded. MiTCR, set to a Q25 quality threshold and the strictest error-elimination algorithm, was used for CDR3 identification, clonotype clustering and error correction. A nonparametric unseen species model with Euler transformation was used to estimate a lower bound on total TCR beta diversity. The public reads were quality trimmed at Q25 with fastp and then assembled into clones with MiXCR by TCRdb, keeping productive beta chains. CDR3 protein sequences are deduplicated, and each keeps its most common genes and DNA. The V and J calls reflect TCRdb's pipeline rather than the authors' work. Counted in this sample were approximately 700,000 distinct CDR3 sequences; around 32% of them appeared once. Jointly, the top ten make up 15% to 17% of the sample.

The donors were some 36 Caucasian individuals from Russia, aged roughly 6 to 100 years, who were systemically healthy. About 9.1 milliliters of peripheral blood were collected from each donor into EDTA-treated Vacutainer tubes. Ficoll-Paque density-gradient centrifugation was used to isolate PBMCs, with at least 7 million per sample. Total RNA, at least 5.5 micrograms per sample, was extracted from PBMCs with Trizol reagent. For every donor, flow cytometry on a PBMC aliquot measured the percentage of naive CD45RAhigh/CD27high T cells. The chain uses TRBV18 and TRBJ2-4, with a tentative D gene TRBD1 over 6 matching bases. What was sequenced was blood. This receptor was identified in a woman at least 80 years old in good health. Donor details come from another sample of the same person, matched by shared clones. The DNA reads as follows: TGTGCCAGCTCACTCAAGGGGGATCAGGGGAAAGCCAAAAACATTCAGTACTTC. It translates to CASSLKGDQGKAKNIQYF.